Listed here are 27 T cell receptor beta chains from one sample, sequenced in a study of shared clonotypes between healthy human individuals (dated by TCRdb to the early 2020s). CD8 naive samples were obtained by positive selection for CCR7 among CD45RO-negative cells, yielding a CD45RA+CCR7+ population from which TemRA cells were excluded. The library was prepared using the immunoSEQ multiplex PCR assay. TCRdb's version of the immuneACCESS table is confined to in-frame rearrangements and falls short of the full clone set. An unresolved V gene accounts for under half of the shortfall where checked; the remainder is of unknown origin. Recorded for this sample are about 2.1 million clones; about 93% of them occurred a single time. The biggest ten clones account for more than 1.5% of the sample. Source material: naive CD8+ T cells from PBMCs. The cell subset or site label on this specimen signifies: CD45RA+CCR7+. Receptors originate from a man younger than 30 in good health. Some clones in this sample may be carry-over from other donors' samples.

Comments on this clone: The sample holds other DNA sequences that translate to the same CDR3. The genes are TRBV28 and TRBJ1-2, with 7 bases identical to TRBD1. The germline CDR1 and CDR2 sequences are MDHEN and SYDVKM. J was trimmed by 3 bases and V by 6 bases; bases with no gene match: 4. The CDR3 loop spans 13 amino acids. The CDR3 here is CASSLTGDYGYTF. The DNA for the CDR3 is TGTGCCAGCAGCCTAACAGGGGACTATGGCTACACCTTC.

The chain recombines TRBV29-1 with TRBJ2-1, with 7 bases fitting TRBD1. This CDR3 has 13 amino acids. Germline CDR1 is SQVTM and CDR2 is ANQGSEA. The J segment lost 5 bases and the V segment lost 6 bases, leaving 7 bases of the junction unmatched. The CDR3 reads CSVYGTANNEQFF. The CDR3 DNA sequence: TGCAGCGTATATGGGACAGCTAACAATGAGCAGTTCTTC.

The rearrangement uses TRBV5-6 and TRBJ1-1; possibly TRBD1 for D (5 bases). Trimming cost V 7 bases and J 0 bases, with 13 bases left between them. This CDR3 is 14 amino acids long. Germline lookup yields CDR1 SGHDT and CDR2 YYEEEE. In DNA form, the CDR3 reads TGTGCCAGCGATACTGGGGGGTTGAACACTGAAGCTTTCTTT. Translating it yields CASDTGGLNTEAFF. Looking up the rest from reference TRBV5-6 and TRBJ1-1 gives the full variable domain: DAGVTQSPTHLIKTRGQQVTLRCSPKSGHDTVSWYQQALGQGPQFIFQYYEEEERQRGNFPDRFSGHQFPNYSSELNVNALLLGDSALYLCASDTGGLNTEAFFGQGTRLTVV.

V is TRBV27 and J is TRBJ2-1, with TRBD2 as a possible D gene (5 bases). Germline V gene sequence: CDR1 MNHEY, CDR2 SMNVEV (reference sequence). V dropped 2 bases and J dropped 6 bases, with 11 bases sitting between them. The CDR3 has 14 residues. In nucleotides, the CDR3 is TGTGCCAGCAGTTTAAGGGCTAGCACCAATGAGCAGTTCTTC. Translating gives CASSLRASTNEQFF.

The chain joins TRBV9 to TRBJ2-7; D possibly corresponds to TRBD2 (6 bases). This CDR3 contains 14 residues. V lost 0 bases, J lost 7 bases, and 14 bases lay in between. Germline-derived CDR1 and CDR2 are SGDLS and YYNGEE. The CDR3 loop is CASSVGDSPREQYF. CDR3 nucleotide sequence: TGTGCCAGCAGCGTAGGGGACTCCCCTCGGGAGCAGTACTTC.

This chain joins TRBV27 and TRBJ2-6; possible D gene TRBD1, 6 bases. The CDR3 runs 16 residues. CDR1 and CDR2 (germline): MNHEY, SMNVEV (reference sequence). The V end lost 6 bases, the J end lost 0 bases, and 12 bases lay between the germline ends. CDR3 region: CASRTRGGSGANVLTF. The CDR3 nucleotides are TGTGCCAGCAGGACCCGAGGGGGCTCTGGGGCCAACGTCCTGACTTTC.

The chain recombines TRBV9 with TRBJ2-7, with TRBD1 identical over 11 bases. V trimming: 3 bases; J trimming: 3 bases; junction bases outside the gene matches: 5. Germline V gene sequence: CDR1 SGDLS, CDR2 YYNGEE. The CDR3 loop spans 15 amino acids. Here the CDR3 DNA reads TGTGCCAGCAGCGGAGTAGGGACAGGGGGCTACGAGCAGTACTTC. As protein: CASSGVGTGGYEQYF.

The CDR3 protein is CASSSVLGISYEQYF. In DNA, the CDR3 is TGTGCCAGCAGTTCCGTGTTGGGAATCTCCTACGAGCAGTACTTC. V is TRBV27 and J is TRBJ2-7; D remains ambiguous. The CDR3 sequence is 15 residues long. V dropped 4 bases and J dropped 0 bases, with 13 bases sitting between them. Looked up from germline, CDR1 is MNHEY and CDR2 is SMNVEV (reference sequence).

This chain's CDR3 is CASSFRPNGGEQFF. CDR3 DNA sequence: TGTGCCAGCAGCTTCAGACCCAATGGCGGTGAGCAGTTCTTC. This sequence joins TRBV5-6 and TRBJ2-1; D remains ambiguous. In germline, CDR1 is SGHDT, CDR2 YYEEEE. This CDR3 is built from 14 residues. V dropped 2 bases and J dropped 9 bases, with 15 bases sitting between them.

Written as DNA, the CDR3 is TGTGCCAGCAGCCCCACCTTTAGCGGGAGCCCCTACAATGAGCAGTTCTTC. This encodes CASSPTFSGSPYNEQFF. The V call is TRBV2, the J call TRBJ2-1, with 9 bases aligning to TRBD2. This CDR3 spans 17 amino acids. The V and J ends lost 6 bases and 2 bases, in that order; junction bases with no gene match: 11. Germline V gives CDR1 SNHLY, CDR2 FYNNEI.

This clone was picked up one time. The chain has TRBV9 and TRBJ1-2; D gene ambiguous. The CDR3 spans 15 residues. V lost 0 bases and J lost 8, with 17 bases in between. The germline CDR1 and CDR2 sequences are SGDLS and YYNGEE. Here the CDR3 DNA reads TGTGCCAGCAGCGTAGAGCCCCCCGGGCGTCGCGGCTACACCTTC. Translated, it gives CASSVEPPGRRGYTF.

This chain uses TRBV27 with TRBJ2-2; 7 nucleotides agree with TRBD2. CDR1 is MNHEY, CDR2 SMNVEV, per germline (reference sequence). The CDR3 extends over 15 amino acids. J gave up 4 bases and V 3 bases, and 5 bases lay outside the gene matches. The CDR3, as DNA: TGTGCCAGCAGTTTTGTGGGAGGGCCCACCGGGGAGCTGTTTTTT. Protein product: CASSFVGGPTGELFF.

Of note for this clone: Its ends do not fully match the called genes, so a read error is possible. V gene TRBV28 combines with J gene TRBJ2-7; D might be TRBD2 (6 bases). This CDR3 has 14 residues. Germline V gene data show CDR1 as MDHEN and CDR2 as SYDVKM. The CDR3 protein is CATSFRGSSYEQYF. DNA for the CDR3: TGTGCCACCAGTTTCCGGGGGTCTTCCTACGAGCAGTACTTC.

This clone has just one count. V is TRBV27 and J is TRBJ2-7; 9 nucleotides match TRBD2. Germline V CDR1 and CDR2: MNHEY, SMNVEV (reference sequence). J lost 1 base, V lost 0 bases, and 10 bases had no gene match. The CDR3 covers 18 residues. The CDR3 region is CASSLSPGLAGPSYEQYF. CDR3 bases: TGTGCCAGCAGTTTATCACCCGGGCTAGCGGGACCATCCTACGAGCAGTACTTC.

With regard to this clone: Other DNA variants within this sample encode the same CDR3. This CDR3 reads CAISETVYEQYF. Here the CDR3 DNA reads TGTGCCATCAGTGAGACGGTCTACGAGCAGTACTTC. The rearrangement links TRBV10-3 to TRBJ2-7; D is unclear. Germline V CDR1 and CDR2: ENHRY, SYGVKD. The CDR3 consists of 12 residues. With 2 bases removed from V and 3 bases from J, the gap between germline ends came to 5 bases.

V is TRBV12-5 and J is TRBJ2-5; D remains ambiguous. The germline V and J ends were trimmed by 4 bases and 5 bases, with 14 bases remaining between them. Germline CDR1 reads LGHNT; CDR2 reads FRNRAP. This CDR3 contains 14 residues. The CDR3 sequence: CASGSGLGGETQYF. The DNA for the CDR3 is TGTGCTAGTGGTTCCGGGTTAGGTGGGGAGACCCAGTACTTC.

V and J are TRBV7-9 and TRBJ2-5; 7 nucleotides match TRBD1. This CDR3 comprises 14 residues. The V and J ends lost 6 bases and 2 bases, in that order; junction bases with no gene match: 6. CDR1 SEHNR and CDR2 FQNEAQ come from the germline V gene (reference sequence). The CDR3 here is CASRPGDRQETQYF. CDR3 nucleotide sequence: TGTGCCAGCAGGCCAGGGGACAGACAAGAGACCCAGTACTTC.

The gene calls are TRBV27 and TRBJ2-5; 12 nucleotides line up with TRBD1. The CDR3 has 16 amino acids. CDR1 MNHEY and CDR2 SMNVEV come from the germline V gene (reference sequence). The V and J ends lost 7 bases and 1 base, in that order; junction bases with no gene match: 7. The CDR3 spells CASNPGTGGFQETQYF. The CDR3 DNA is TGTGCCAGCAACCCCGGGACAGGGGGCTTCCAAGAGACCCAGTACTTC.

This rearrangement joins TRBV27 to TRBJ2-2; TRBD2 matches 14 bases. With V trimmed by 2 bases and J by 4 bases, 12 bases remained unmatched. Germline V gives CDR1 MNHEY, CDR2 SMNVEV (reference sequence). CDR3 length equals 20 residues. The chain's CDR3 is CASSLIRTSGRPTSTGELFF. The CDR3, as DNA: TGTGCCAGCAGTTTAATCCGGACTAGCGGGAGGCCCACGAGCACCGGGGAGCTGTTTTTT.

The CDR3: CASSFPGQNYEQYF. Here the CDR3 DNA reads TGTGCCAGCAGTTTTCCGGGACAGAACTACGAGCAGTACTTC. The chain employs TRBV28 and TRBJ2-7; TRBD1 agrees at 7 bases. CDR3 length: 14 residues. The ends lost 3 bases at V and 3 bases at J; junction bases unmatched: 5. Per the germline V gene, CDR1 is MDHEN and CDR2 is SYDVKM.

This chain uses TRBV27 with TRBJ1-1; D is unresolved. V lost 5 bases, J lost 6 bases, and 22 bases lay in between. The germline V gene has CDR1 MNHEY and CDR2 SMNVEV (reference sequence). This CDR3 is built from 16 residues. CDR3 sequence (DNA): TGTGCCAGCAGTCCGGACGGCCCCGTAGGCCCCCCTGAAGCTTTCTTT. As protein: CASSPDGPVGPPEAFF.

The chain joins TRBV7-6 to TRBJ2-7; D possibly uses TRBD1 or TRBD2 (6 bases each). V was shortened by 5 bases and J by 3 bases, with 14 bases between the two germline ends. The CDR3 is 14 residues long. Germline-derived CDR1 and CDR2 are SGHVS and FNYEAQ. In DNA, the CDR3 is TGTGCCAGCAGCCTCGCTAGGGGGGTCTACGAGCAGTACTTC. Translating gives CASSLARGVYEQYF.

On this clone itself: Other DNA sequences of this sample code for an identical CDR3. The chain carries TRBV10-3 and TRBJ2-3, with a weak D call TRBD1 (6 bases). Trimming removed 3 bases from V and 4 bases from J, with 8 bases in between. CDR3 size: 13 residues. Germline CDR1 is ENHRY and CDR2 is SYGVKD. The CDR3 nucleotides are TGTGCCATCAGTGAAACAGGGCCAGATACGCAGTATTTT. Translation: CAISETGPDTQYF.

This chain connects TRBV11-2 to TRBJ2-1, with 10 bases identical to TRBD2. CDR3 length: 15 amino acids. Germline CDR1 and CDR2: SGHAT and FQNNGV. The junction had 6 bases not matched to a gene; V was cut back by 1 base and J by 9 bases. In nucleotides, the CDR3 is TGTGCCAGCAGCTTAGTTTCTAGCGGGGGCTCTGAGCAGTTCTTC. It specifies CASSLVSSGGSEQFF.

The CDR3 sequence: CASAGIAGELFF. CDR3 nucleotide sequence: TGTGCCAGCGCAGGGATCGCCGGGGAGCTGTTTTTT. The chain has TRBV7-9 and TRBJ2-2; perhaps TRBD1 as D (5 bases). The CDR3 totals 12 residues. In germline, CDR1 is SEHNR, CDR2 FQNEAQ (reference sequence). Between the trimmed V and J ends, which lost 8 bases and 6 bases, there was a span of 10 bases.

This sequence joins TRBV27 and TRBJ1-2; 7 bases are shared with TRBD1. The CDR3 totals 13 residues. V was pared by 4 bases and J by 7 bases, with 6 bases of the junction left unmatched. Germline-derived CDR1 and CDR2 are MNHEY and SMNVEV (reference sequence). Here the CDR3 DNA reads TGTGCCAGCAGTTCCGGGACAGCTCTTGGCTACACCTTC. Residues: CASSSGTALGYTF.

The chain carries TRBV5-6 and TRBJ2-7; D gene ambiguous. The CDR3 has 13 residues. Germline V gene sequence: CDR1 SGHDT, CDR2 YYEEEE. V was shortened by 4 bases and J by 4 bases, with 12 bases between the two germline ends. The CDR3 region has the DNA TGTGCCAGCAGCACCGCACCATTATACGAGCAGTACTTC. Amino acids: CASSTAPLYEQYF.